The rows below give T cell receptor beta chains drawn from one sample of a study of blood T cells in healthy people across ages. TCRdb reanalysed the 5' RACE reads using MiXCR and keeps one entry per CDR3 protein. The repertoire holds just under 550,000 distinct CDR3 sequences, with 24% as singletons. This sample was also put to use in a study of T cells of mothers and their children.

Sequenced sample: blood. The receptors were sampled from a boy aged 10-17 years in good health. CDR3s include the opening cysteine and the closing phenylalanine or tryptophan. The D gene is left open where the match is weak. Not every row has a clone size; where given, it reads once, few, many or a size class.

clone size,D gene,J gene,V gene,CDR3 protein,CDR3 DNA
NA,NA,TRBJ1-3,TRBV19,CASSHLRTSGNTIYF,TGTGCCAGTTCTCACCTAAGGACAAGTGGAAACACCATATATTTT
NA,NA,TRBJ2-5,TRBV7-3,CASSLIHAFGEQYF,TGTGCCAGCAGCTTAATCCACGCCTTTGGGGAGCAGTACTTC
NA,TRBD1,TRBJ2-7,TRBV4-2,CASSQEKTGVAYEQYF,TGTGCCAGCAGCCAAGAAAAGACAGGGGTGGCCTACGAGCAGTACTTC
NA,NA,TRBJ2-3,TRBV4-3,CASSQAGVFTDTQYF,TGCGCCAGCAGCCAAGCCGGGGTTTTTACAGATACGCAGTATTTT
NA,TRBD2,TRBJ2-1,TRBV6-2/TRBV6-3,CASTSSGGFDEQFF,TGTGCCAGCACCTCTAGCGGGGGTTTCGATGAGCAGTTCTTC
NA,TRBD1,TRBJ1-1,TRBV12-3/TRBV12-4,CASSGTGLNTDAFF,TGTGCCAGCAGTGGGACAGGATTGAACACTGACGCTTTCTTT
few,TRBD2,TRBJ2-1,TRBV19,CASTRGGSSYNEQFF,TGTGCCAGTACGAGGGGCGGGAGTTCCTACAATGAGCAGTTCTTC
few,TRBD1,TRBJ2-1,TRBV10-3,CAISEVGQGYHEQFF,TGTGCCATCAGTGAAGTGGGACAGGGGTATCATGAGCAGTTCTTC
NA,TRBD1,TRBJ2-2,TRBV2,CASRLDRGQVGELFF,TGTGCCAGCAGATTGGACAGGGGGCAGGTCGGGGAGCTGTTTTTT
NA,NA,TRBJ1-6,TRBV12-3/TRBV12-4,CASSFQGHSPLHF,TGTGCCAGCAGTTTTCAGGGACACTCACCCCTCCACTTT
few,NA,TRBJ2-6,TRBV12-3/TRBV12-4,CASSFRGTLTGANVLTF,TGTGCCAGCAGTTTCAGGGGCACGCTGACTGGGGCCAACGTCCTGACTTTC
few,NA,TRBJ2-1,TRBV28,CASSPGHSGFDEQFF,TGTGCCAGCAGTCCGGGACACTCAGGGTTCGATGAGCAGTTCTTC
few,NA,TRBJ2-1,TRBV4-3,CASSPRGASAVKSYNEQFF,TGCGCCAGCAGCCCAAGGGGGGCTAGCGCAGTCAAGTCCTACAATGAGCAGTTCTTC
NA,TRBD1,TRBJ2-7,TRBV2,CASRAGQADYEQYF,TGTGCCAGCAGGGCGGGACAGGCTGACTACGAGCAGTACTTC
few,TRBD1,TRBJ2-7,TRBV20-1,CSARPGTGSSYEQYF,TGCAGTGCCAGGCCTGGGACAGGGAGCTCCTACGAGCAGTACTTC
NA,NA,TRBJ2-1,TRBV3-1,CASSQDTLVSGMNEQFF,TGTGCCAGCAGCCAAGATACTTTGGTCTCTGGAATGAATGAGCAGTTCTTC
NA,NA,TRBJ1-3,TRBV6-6,CGTKGSGNTIYF,TGTGGGACTAAAGGCTCTGGAAACACCATATATTTT
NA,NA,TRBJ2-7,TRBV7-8,CASGTGGGWFYEQYF,TGTGCCAGCGGAACCGGAGGGGGGTGGTTCTACGAGCAGTACTTC
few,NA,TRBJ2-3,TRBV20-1,CSARADTQYF,TGCAGTGCTAGAGCAGATACGCAGTATTTT
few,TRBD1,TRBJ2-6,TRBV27,CASSLTGGLSGANVLTF,TGTGCCAGCAGCCTGACAGGGGGCCTCTCTGGGGCCAACGTCCTGACTTTC
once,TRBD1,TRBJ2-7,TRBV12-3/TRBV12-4,CASSFTIGQGNEQYF,TGTGCCAGCAGTTTTACAATCGGACAGGGGAACGAGCAGTACTTC
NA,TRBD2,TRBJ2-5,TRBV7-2,CASSLGWPASGSSETQYF,TGTGCCAGCAGCTTAGGGTGGCCAGCTAGCGGGAGCAGTGAGACCCAGTACTTC
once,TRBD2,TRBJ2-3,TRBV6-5,CASSTGGPVTDTQYF,TGTGCCAGCAGTACGGGAGGGCCGGTGACAGATACGCAGTATTTT
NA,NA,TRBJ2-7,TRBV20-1,CSASSREKYEQYF,TGCAGTGCTTCTTCTCGGGAGAAATACGAGCAGTACTTC
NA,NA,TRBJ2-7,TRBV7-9,CASSPTREKTSYEQYF,TGTGCCAGCAGCCCGACAAGGGAGAAAACCTCCTACGAGCAGTACTTC
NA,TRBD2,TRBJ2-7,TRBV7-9,CASSPGGRAYEQYF,TGTGCCAGCAGCCCCGGCGGGAGGGCCTACGAGCAGTACTTC
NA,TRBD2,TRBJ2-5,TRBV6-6,CASKMTSGHSQETQYF,TGTGCCAGCAAGATGACTAGCGGGCACTCCCAAGAGACCCAGTACTTC
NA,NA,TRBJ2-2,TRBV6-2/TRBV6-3,CASRFDRRVTGELFF,TGTGCCAGCAGATTCGACAGAAGGGTCACCGGGGAGCTGTTTTTT
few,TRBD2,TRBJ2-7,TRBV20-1,CSARDTGTSSVYEQYF,TGCAGTGCTAGAGATACCGGGACTAGCTCGGTCTACGAGCAGTACTTC
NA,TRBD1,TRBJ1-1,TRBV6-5,CASRPDRGGSEAFF,TGTGCCAGCAGACCCGACAGGGGGGGTTCTGAAGCTTTCTTT
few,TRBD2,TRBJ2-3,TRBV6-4,CASSRLAGGSDTQYF,TGTGCCAGCAGTCGACTAGCGGGAGGGTCGGATACGCAGTATTTT
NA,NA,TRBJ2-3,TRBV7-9,CASGLDVGSSRSDTQYF,TGTGCCAGCGGCTTAGATGTTGGCTCAAGCAGGTCAGATACGCAGTATTTT
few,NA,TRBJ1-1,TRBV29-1,CSVEVLRAEAFF,TGCAGCGTTGAAGTGCTACGCGCTGAAGCTTTCTTT
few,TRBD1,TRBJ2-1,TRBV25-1,CASREGQGGDEQFF,TGTGCCAGCAGAGAGGGACAGGGGGGCGATGAGCAGTTCTTC
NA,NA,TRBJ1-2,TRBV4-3,CASSQEREDGYTF,TGCGCCAGCAGCCAAGAACGGGAGGATGGCTACACCTTC
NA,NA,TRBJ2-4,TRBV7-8,CVSSLASPLPLLAKNIQYF,TGTGTCAGCAGCTTAGCGTCCCCGTTACCGCTGCTAGCCAAAAACATTCAGTACTTC
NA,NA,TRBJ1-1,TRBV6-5,CASGTSRGEGAFF,TGTGCCAGCGGAACCTCGAGGGGAGAAGGGGCTTTCTTT
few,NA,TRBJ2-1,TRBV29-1,CSVEEFVQNYNEQFF,TGCAGCGTTGAAGAATTCGTACAGAACTACAATGAGCAGTTCTTC
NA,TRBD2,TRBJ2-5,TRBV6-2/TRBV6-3,CASSYSTSGSIEETQYF,TGTGCCAGCAGTTACTCGACTAGCGGGTCGATCGAAGAGACCCAGTACTTC
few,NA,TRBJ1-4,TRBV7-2,CASSFDRRGSANEKLFF,TGTGCCAGCAGCTTTGATCGAAGGGGGTCGGCTAATGAAAAACTGTTTTTT
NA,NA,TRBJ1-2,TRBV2,CASSEEGRNYGYTF,TGTGCCAGCAGTGAAGAAGGCCGAAACTATGGCTACACCTTC
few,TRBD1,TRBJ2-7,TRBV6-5,CASNLRAGGSEQYF,TGTGCCAGCAACCTCCGGGCAGGGGGTAGCGAGCAGTACTTC
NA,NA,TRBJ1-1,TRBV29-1,CSVAGRVKEGTEAFF,TGCAGCGTTGCGGGCAGGGTGAAGGAGGGAACTGAAGCTTTCTTT
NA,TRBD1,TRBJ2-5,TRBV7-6,CASSRDRVFETQYF,TGTGCCAGCAGCCGGGACAGGGTATTTGAGACCCAGTACTTC
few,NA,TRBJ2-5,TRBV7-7,CASSQRGLGTQYF,TGTGCTAGCAGCCAACGGGGCCTCGGGACCCAGTACTTC
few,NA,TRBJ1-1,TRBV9,CASSVGPSGTEAFF,TGTGCCAGCAGCGTAGGCCCCTCGGGCACTGAAGCTTTCTTT